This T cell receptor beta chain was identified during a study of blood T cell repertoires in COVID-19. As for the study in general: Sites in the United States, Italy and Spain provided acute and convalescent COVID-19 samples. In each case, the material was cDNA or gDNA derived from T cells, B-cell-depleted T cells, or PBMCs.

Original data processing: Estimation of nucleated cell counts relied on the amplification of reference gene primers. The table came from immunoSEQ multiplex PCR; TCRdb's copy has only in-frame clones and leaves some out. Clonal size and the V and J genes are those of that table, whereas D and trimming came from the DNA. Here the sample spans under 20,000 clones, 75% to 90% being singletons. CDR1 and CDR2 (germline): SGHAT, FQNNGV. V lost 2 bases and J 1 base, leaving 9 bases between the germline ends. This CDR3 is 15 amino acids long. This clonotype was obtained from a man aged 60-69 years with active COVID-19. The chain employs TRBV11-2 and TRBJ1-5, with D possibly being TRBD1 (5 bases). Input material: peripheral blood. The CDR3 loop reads CASSLTQGSNQPQHF. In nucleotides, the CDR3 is TGTGCCAGCAGCTTAACGCAGGGCAGCAATCAGCCCCAGCATTTT. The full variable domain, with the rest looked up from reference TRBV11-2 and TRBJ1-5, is EAGVAQSPRYKIIEKRQSVAFWCNPISGHATLYWYQQILGQGPKLLIQFQNNGVVDDSQLPKDRFSAERLKGVDSTLKIQPAKLEDSAVYLCASSLTQGSNQPQHFGDGTRLSIL.